A single sample gave rise to the 32 T cell receptor beta chains below, sequenced in a study of identical twins. Via MiXCR, TCRdb re-called the 5' RACE reads, giving one row per CDR3 protein. In the table there are around 490,000 distinct CDR3 sequences, more than 13% of which are singletons. The same sample was also studied in work on yellow fever vaccine responses in identical twins.

Sequenced sample: CD4+ T cells sorted from blood. All receptors derive from a woman aged 18-29 years in good health.

This clonotype appeared a few times. The genes are TRBV25-1 and TRBJ2-5, with D perhaps TRBD2 (6 bases). The CDR3 sequence is 15 residues long. The V gene lost 2 bases and the J gene lost 1 base, with 11 bases spanning the gap. Germline CDR1 MGHDK, CDR2 SYGVNS. Here the CDR3 reads CASSEAGRLQETQYF. In DNA, the CDR3 is TGTGCCAGCAGTGAAGCGGGACGGCTCCAAGAGACCCAGTACTTC.

The chain recombines TRBV3-1 with TRBJ2-3; the match to TRBD2 covers 14 bases. The CDR3 length is 18 residues. The germline V gene encodes CDR1 LGHDT and CDR2 YNNKEL (reference sequence). The J segment lost 4 bases and the V segment lost 1 base, leaving 7 bases of the junction unmatched. CDR3 loop: CASSQAPGTSGSSDTQYF. CDR3 DNA: TGTGCCAGCAGCCAAGCCCCTGGGACTAGCGGGAGTTCAGATACGCAGTATTTT.

There are a few counts of this clonotype. This chain uses TRBV25-1 with TRBJ1-1, with 7 bases lining up with TRBD1. The trim removed 1 base at V and 1 base at J, leaving 6 bases unmatched. The CDR3 runs 16 residues. Germline loops: CDR1 MGHDK, CDR2 SYGVNS. The CDR3 sequence is CASSESGGDRNTEAFF. In DNA form, the CDR3 reads TGTGCCAGCAGTGAATCGGGGGGGGACAGGAACACTGAAGCTTTCTTT.

The chain joins TRBV6-6 to TRBJ2-7, with D possibly TRBD2 on 7 matching bases. The length of the CDR3 is 13 residues. Trimming took off 8 bases at V and 1 base at J, with 12 bases between the two ends. CDR1 is MNHNY and CDR2 is SVGAGI in the germline V gene (reference sequence). The CDR3 here is CASDEGGSYEQYF. CDR3 coding DNA: TGTGCCAGCGATGAGGGGGGGTCCTACGAGCAGTACTTC.

The chain has TRBV20-1 and TRBJ2-3; no clear D. The CDR3 has 14 residues. Trimming cost V 3 bases and J 2 bases, with 12 bases left between them. CDR1 DFQATT and CDR2 SNEGSKA come from the germline V gene (reference sequence). This chain's CDR3 is CSASSPPITDTQYF. The CDR3 DNA sequence: TGCAGTGCTAGTTCTCCCCCTATCACAGATACGCAGTATTTT.

The V call is TRBV25-1, the J call TRBJ2-7, with D perhaps TRBD1 (7 bases). The CDR3 is made up of 17 amino acids. Trimming left V 0 bases short and J 5 bases short, with 20 bases between. Germline assignment: CDR1 MGHDK and CDR2 SYGVNS. This CDR3 reads CASSEYSGRRGRNEQYF. The CDR3 DNA is TGTGCCAGCAGTGAATATTCAGGGCGCAGGGGGAGGAACGAGCAGTACTTC.

In this sample, this clonotype turned up a few times. This chain connects TRBV29-1 to TRBJ2-7; 7 bases are shared with TRBD1. CDR3 length: 13 amino acids. Trimming at V came to 5 bases and at J to 6 bases, leaving 10 bases not matched to a gene. Germline values: CDR1 SQVTM, CDR2 ANQGSEA. The chain's CDR3 is CSVRDRVFSEQYF. CDR3 in DNA: TGCAGCGTTCGTGACAGGGTATTTTCCGAGCAGTACTTC.

This sequence joins TRBV12-1 and TRBJ2-3; TRBD2 is the table's D call, not checked against the DNA. TRBV12-1 counts as a pseudogene. The CDR3 covers 18 residues. For the CDR3, the DNA is TGTGCCAGCAGCAATGAAGCCTCCGGGACTAGGTTCGCAGATACGCAGTATTTT. This gives the protein CASSNEASGTRFADTQYF.

In this sample, this clonotype turned up a few times. The rearrangement uses TRBV7-2 and TRBJ2-7, with D possibly being TRBD2 (6 bases). Per the germline V gene, CDR1 is SGHTA and CDR2 is FQGNSA. V was pared by 3 bases and J by 6 bases, with 9 bases between. The CDR3 runs to 12 residues. The CDR3 protein is CASSLLTSEQYF. CDR3 DNA: TGTGCCAGCAGCTTGTTGACTAGCGAGCAGTACTTC. The full variable domain, with the rest looked up from reference TRBV7-2 and TRBJ2-7, is GAGVSQSPSNKVTEKGKDVELRCDPISGHTALYWYRQSLGQGLEFLIYFQGNSAPDKSGLPSDRFSAERTGGSVSTLTIQRTQQEDSAVYLCASSLLTSEQYFGPGTRLTVT.

J is TRBJ2-6 and V is TRBV29-1; D ambiguous. CDR3 length: 13 residues. Germline loops: CDR1 SQVTM, CDR2 ANQGSEA. The V and J ends lost 6 bases and 0 bases respectively, with 6 bases between them. This chain's CDR3 is CSVGSSGANVLTF. The CDR3 coding sequence is TGCAGCGTCGGATCCTCTGGGGCCAACGTCCTGACTTTC.

CDR3 sequence (DNA): TGTGCTAGTGGTTTGCTAGCGGGAGGGAGCTCCTACAATGAGCAGTTCTTC. Translated, it gives CASGLLAGGSSYNEQFF. The chain carries TRBV12-5 and TRBJ2-1, with 12 positions matching TRBD2. Losses at the gene ends were 2 bases for V and 0 bases for J; bases not matched to a gene: 2. CDR1 is LGHNT, CDR2 FRNRAP, per germline. The CDR3 runs 17 residues. The variable domain in full, completed from reference TRBV12-5 and TRBJ2-1, reads DARVTQTPRHKVTEMGQEVTMRCQPILGHNTVFWYRQTMMQGLELLAYFRNRAPLDDSGMPKDRFSAEMPDATLATLKIQPSEPRDSAVYFCASGLLAGGSSYNEQFFGPGTRLTVL.

This clonotype has more than one count but fewer than ten. The chain links TRBV25-1 to TRBJ2-1; 10 bases line up with TRBD1. The CDR3 is 13 amino acids. Trimming cost V 8 bases and J 6 bases; bases outside gene matches: 4. Germline V gene data show CDR1 as MGHDK and CDR2 as SYGVNS. The CDR3 DNA reads TGTGCCAGCGCTGGGACAGGGGTCAATGAGCAGTTCTTC. Its translation: CASAGTGVNEQFF.

The V and J genes are TRBV5-1 and TRBJ2-2, with D perhaps TRBD2 (7 bases). Between the trimmed V and J ends, which lost 7 bases and 4 bases, there was a span of 14 bases. The CDR3 has 14 amino acids. Per the germline V gene, CDR1 is SGHRS and CDR2 is YFSETQ. CDR3 in DNA: TGCGCCAGCGAGGGGGGGCAGGCCACCGGGGAGCTGTTTTTT. It is translated as CASEGGQATGELFF.

This clonotype was found a few times. The genes are TRBV20-1 and TRBJ2-2, with TRBD2 identical over 8 bases. The CDR3 loop spans 15 amino acids. Germline V gene lookup returns CDR1 DFQATT and CDR2 SNEGSKA (reference sequence). With V trimmed by 5 bases and J by 1 base, 6 bases remained unmatched. The chain's CDR3 is CSASGGPLNTGELFF. The CDR3 coding sequence is TGCAGTGCTTCGGGGGGGCCGCTGAACACCGGGGAGCTGTTTTTT.

The rearrangement uses TRBV9 and TRBJ2-5, with D perhaps given as TRBD1 or TRBD2 (5 bases each). V was clipped by 3 bases and J by 2 bases, with 8 bases between them. The CDR3 is 13 amino acids. The germline gives CDR1 SGDLS, CDR2 YYNGEE. Here the CDR3 DNA reads TGTGCCAGCAGCGGGGGGAAACAAGAGACCCAGTACTTC. Encoded protein: CASSGGKQETQYF.

The V and J genes are TRBV4-2 and TRBJ2-7, with D perhaps TRBD1 or TRBD2 (5 bases each). The CDR3 loop spans 16 amino acids. V was cut by 8 bases and J by 1 base, with 21 bases left in between. In germline, CDR1 is LGHNA, CDR2 YNFKEQ. CDR3 nucleotides: TGTGCCAGCGGCCCCGGGACCCTCTGCTCATCCTACGAGCAGTACTTC. This encodes CASGPGTLCSSYEQYF.

This chain connects TRBV7-3 to TRBJ2-2, with a tentative D call TRBD2 (5 bases). Germline CDR1 and CDR2: SGHTA and FQGTGA. V shed 2 bases and J shed 7 bases, with 11 bases lying between them. The CDR3 has 14 amino acids. The CDR3 DNA is TGTGCCAGCAGCTTATTAACGAGGGTCGGGGAGCTGTTTTTT. Translating it yields CASSLLTRVGELFF.

This clonotype was observed a handful of times. The chain has TRBV12-5 and TRBJ2-7, with D perhaps TRBD1 (5 bases). This CDR3 comprises 13 residues. From germline, CDR1 is LGHNT and CDR2 FRNRAP. V lost 5 bases and J 1 base, leaving 9 bases between the germline ends. CDR3 region: CASGNTGSYEQYF. As DNA, the CDR3 is TGTGCTAGTGGTAATACAGGTTCCTACGAGCAGTACTTC.

This clonotype was found a few times. The genes are TRBV20-1 and TRBJ2-1, with a tentative D call TRBD2 (6 bases). This CDR3 is built from 14 residues. Trimming cost V 4 bases and J 6 bases, with 16 bases left between them. CDR1 is DFQATT and CDR2 is SNEGSKA in the germline V gene (reference sequence). The CDR3 protein is CSAMGDVGGNEQFF. CDR3 in DNA: TGCAGTGCTATGGGGGATGTGGGGGGCAATGAGCAGTTCTTC.

This chain joins TRBV3-1 and TRBJ2-7, with a possible D match to TRBD1 (6 bases). The germline gives CDR1 LGHDT, CDR2 YNNKEL (reference sequence). The CDR3 length is 15 residues. V was cut by 7 bases and J by 2 bases, with 18 bases left in between. This CDR3 reads CASTTLGAITYEQYF. The CDR3, as DNA: TGTGCCAGCACCACCCTGGGGGCGATTACCTACGAGCAGTACTTC.

This clonotype was recorded at least ten times. The CDR3 bases are TGTGCCAGCAGCTTATCCTGGGGAGGGACCTACGAGCAGTACTTC. Its protein is CASSLSWGGTYEQYF. The V gene is TRBV7-8, the J gene TRBJ2-7; 7 positions match TRBD2. With V trimmed by 2 bases and J by 2 bases, 6 bases remained unmatched. Germline V lookup: CDR1 SGHVS, CDR2 FQNEAQ. CDR3 size: 15 residues. Supplemented by reference TRBV7-8 and TRBJ2-7, the full variable domain reads GAGVSQSPRYKVAKRGQDVALRCDPISGHVSLFWYQQALGQGPEFLTYFQNEAQLDKSGLPSDRFFAERPEGSVSTLKIQRTQQEDSAVYLCASSLSWGGTYEQYFGPGTRLTVT.

The chain employs TRBV24-1 and TRBJ2-7; 10 bases are shared with TRBD1. Germline CDR1 KGHDR, CDR2 SFDVKD. The CDR3 covers 13 residues. Unmatched junction bases numbered 4, after V lost 9 bases and J lost 3 bases. CDR3 sequence reads: CATGRTGGYEQYF. CDR3 in DNA: TGTGCCACCGGTCGGACAGGGGGCTACGAGCAGTACTTC.

This clonotype has only a few counts. The rearrangement uses TRBV12-3 or TRBV12-4 and TRBJ1-5; D gene unclear. There are 13 residues in the CDR3. Trimming removed 6 bases at V and 4 bases at J, with 10 bases between. CDR3 region: CASSDTSNQPQHF. CDR3 in DNA: TGTGCCAGCAGCGACACCTCAAATCAGCCCCAGCATTTT.

V usage is TRBV6-1 and J usage is TRBJ2-7; D is possibly TRBD1 (6 bases). Germline CDR1 is MNHNS and CDR2 is SASEGT. V was cut by 5 bases and J by 6 bases, with 17 bases left in between. The CDR3 has 14 amino acids. The CDR3 bases are TGTGCCAGCAGTCAAGGGACAAAGCTGCTCGAGCAGTACTTC. Protein product: CASSQGTKLLEQYF.

The genes are TRBV5-4 and TRBJ2-1; no definite D call. CDR1 is SGHNT, CDR2 YYREEE, per germline (reference sequence). The CDR3 runs to 14 residues. V lost 0 bases and J lost 10, with 14 bases in between. In DNA form, the CDR3 reads TGTGCCAGCAGCTTGGGACTTGGTGCTTTAGAGCAGTTCTTC. Its translation is CASSLGLGALEQFF.

The sample holds many counts of this clonotype. V usage is TRBV6-2 or TRBV6-3 and J usage is TRBJ1-5, with unresolved D. Trimming took off 6 bases at V and 7 bases at J, with 10 bases between the two ends. The CDR3 runs to 12 residues. The V gene's germline CDR1 is MNHEY and CDR2 SVGEGT. The CDR3 DNA follows: TGTGCCAGCAGCCCCCGGGAGCAGCCCCAGCATTTT. Its protein is CASSPREQPQHF.

This clonotype was seen repeatedly, ten times or more. The gene calls are TRBV29-1 and TRBJ2-4; D is perhaps TRBD1 (6 bases). The CDR3 has 15 amino acids. Deletions cut 6 bases from V and 4 bases from J, with 19 bases between. Germline V gene sequence: CDR1 SQVTM, CDR2 ANQGSEA. The CDR3 is CSVAGLNQGKNIQYF. Written as DNA, the CDR3 is TGCAGCGTGGCCGGACTCAATCAGGGGAAAAACATTCAGTACTTC.

J is TRBJ2-7 and V is TRBV6-5, with D perhaps being TRBD1 or TRBD2 (6 bases each). The CDR3 spans 15 residues. V shed 0 bases and J shed 5 bases, with 14 bases lying between them. Germline CDR1 is MNHEY and CDR2 is SVGAGI. The CDR3, as DNA: TGTGCCAGCAGTTACTCGGGGTCGGGGGCCGACGAGCAGTACTTC. This gives the protein CASSYSGSGADEQYF.

This clonotype was recorded many times. This chain connects TRBV6-1 to TRBJ1-4; 8 bases are a match to TRBD1. CDR1 and CDR2 (germline): MNHNS, SASEGT. CDR3 length: 17 amino acids. V shed 6 bases and J 3 bases; nucleotides not matched to a gene: 12. The CDR3 bases are TGTGCCAGCAGGATGGACAGGGTGGCTACGGCTAATGAAAAACTGTTTTTT. Amino acids: CASRMDRVATANEKLFF.

This clonotype was counted between two and nine times. The V and J genes are TRBV11-3 and TRBJ2-1, with 8 bases fitting TRBD1. There are 15 residues in the CDR3. The junction had 6 bases not matched to a gene; V was cut back by 5 bases and J by 3 bases. Germline V gene data show CDR1 as SGHNT and CDR2 as YENEEA. CDR3 sequence reads: CASSPGQGFYNEQFF. CDR3 DNA sequence: TGTGCCAGCAGCCCCGGACAGGGCTTCTACAATGAGCAGTTCTTC.

The chain has TRBV5-1 and TRBJ2-2, with D uncertain. Germline V CDR1 and CDR2: SGHRS, YFSETQ. Trimming took off 0 bases at V and 5 bases at J, with 14 bases between the two ends. The CDR3 totals 16 residues. The CDR3 here is CASSLAPPAQTGELFF. DNA of the CDR3: TGCGCCAGCAGCTTGGCCCCCCCCGCCCAGACCGGGGAGCTGTTTTTT.

This chain connects TRBV13 to TRBJ2-5; D perhaps matches TRBD1 (6 bases). Germline CDR1 reads PRHDT; CDR2 reads FYEKMQ (reference sequence). This CDR3 has 14 residues. V was pared by 5 bases and J by 5 bases, with 15 bases between. The CDR3 DNA follows: TGTGCCAGCAGCCGGACAGCGTTGGGGGAGACCCAGTACTTC. Its translation is CASSRTALGETQYF.